Presented here are 22 T cell receptor beta chains from one specimen sequenced in a study of T cell responses to AZD1222 COVID-19 vaccine (TCRdb year 2021). This specimen's time point label, interpreted: about 28 days (+/-7) after the second vaccine dose. Library preparation was by the immunoSEQ multiplex PCR assay. This is the immuneACCESS table as TCRdb keeps it, with only in-frame sequences that have V and J called. A part of the clones is gone; compared with another copy, unresolved V genes explain less than half, and the rest is unexplained. In this sample the table shows approximately 210,000 clones, roughly 90% of which occur a single time. The ten largest clones represent around 3.7% of the sample. The sequenced sample was peripheral blood, obtained 28 days after the second AZD1222 dose. The receptor set was obtained from an adult who received the AZD1222 COVID-19 vaccine.

V and J are TRBV28 and TRBJ1-2; the D gene is possibly TRBD1 (5 bases). CDR1 MDHEN and CDR2 SYDVKM come from the germline V gene. This CDR3 has 16 amino acids. V lost 2 bases to trimming and J lost 8 bases, with 21 bases between them. CDR3 loop: CASSLGALGEAEGYTF. The CDR3 DNA sequence: TGTGCCAGCAGTTTAGGGGCCTTAGGGGAGGCGGAAGGCTACACCTTC.

The CDR3 is CASSFWRGRGTDTQYF. The CDR3 DNA sequence: TGTGCCAGCAGCTTCTGGAGGGGGAGGGGCACAGATACGCAGTATTTT. The V call is TRBV7-9, the J call TRBJ2-3, with a tentative D call TRBD2 (7 bases). This CDR3 contains 16 residues. Germline V lookup: CDR1 SEHNR, CDR2 FQNEAQ (reference sequence). V was trimmed by 3 bases and J by 1 base, leaving 14 bases between them. Complete variable domain (other parts from reference TRBV7-9 and TRBJ2-3): DTGVSQNPRHKITKRGQNVTFRCDPISEHNRLYWYRQTLGQGPEFLTYFQNEAQLEKSRLLSDRFSAERPKGSFSTLEIQRTEQGDSAMYLCASSFWRGRGTDTQYFGPGTRLTVL.

A remark on this clone: The junction shows a germline mismatch at one end, possibly a read error. V gene TRBV28 combines with J gene TRBJ2-5; weak D call: TRBD2 (6 bases). The CDR3 extends over 13 amino acids. Germline loops: CDR1 MDHEN, CDR2 SYDVKM. Here the CDR3 reads CASSSGLSEAQYF. For the CDR3, the DNA is TGTGCCAGCAGTTCTGGACTATCAGAGGCCCAGTACTTC.

The chain has TRBV12-3 or TRBV12-4 and TRBJ1-2; D unresolved. V gave up 4 bases and J gave up 5 bases, with 8 bases separating them. This CDR3 is built from 12 residues. CDR3 coding DNA: TGTGCCAGCAGTTATGGGGAGTATGGCTACACCTTC. Protein sequence: CASSYGEYGYTF.

Details on this clone: At one of its ends the junction is not consistent with the germline gene, which may arise from a read error. This sequence joins TRBV7-7 and TRBJ2-5, with D possibly TRBD2 on 6 matching bases. The CDR3 totals 15 residues. Germline assignment: CDR1 SSHAT and CDR2 FNYEAQ (reference sequence). The CDR3 sequence is CASSSPGVPQETQYF. In DNA form, the CDR3 reads TGTGCTAGCAGCTCCCCGGGGGTTCCCCAAGAGACCCAGTACTTC.

This chain uses TRBV29-1 with TRBJ2-1; D not certain. The germline gives CDR1 SQVTM, CDR2 ANQGSEA. The CDR3 contains 11 residues. V was cut by 7 bases and J by 10 bases, with 14 bases left in between. In nucleotides, the CDR3 is TGCAGCGCCACGCCGGCCGAGGAGCAGTTCTTC. Translated: CSATPAEEQFF.

The V gene is TRBV5-1, the J gene TRBJ1-4; TRBD1 might be the D (6 bases). Trimming removed 0 bases from V and 5 bases from J, with 11 bases in between. This CDR3 contains 15 residues. Germline-derived CDR1 and CDR2 are SGHRS and YFSETQ. CDR3 region: CASSLESGGNEKLFF. The CDR3 bases are TGCGCCAGCAGCTTGGAATCGGGGGGCAATGAAAAACTGTTTTTT.

The chain has TRBV7-2 and TRBJ1-3, with D unclear. The CDR3 contains 14 residues. V was pared by 3 bases and J by 3 bases, with 9 bases between. In germline, CDR1 is SGHTA, CDR2 FQGNSA. The CDR3 sequence is CASSLAGGGNTIYF. The CDR3 DNA reads as TGTGCCAGCAGCTTGGCCGGAGGTGGAAACACCATATATTTT.

The J gene is TRBJ2-7, the V gene TRBV25-1, with TRBD1 matching 8 bases. This CDR3 is built from 15 residues. CDR1 is MGHDK, CDR2 SYGVNS, per germline. With V trimmed by 3 bases and J by 4 bases, 8 bases remained unmatched. The CDR3 region has the DNA TGTGCCAGCAGTGATGCCAGGGGGCCCGGGTACGAGCAGTACTTC. Protein product: CASSDARGPGYEQYF.

V and J are TRBV12-3 or TRBV12-4 and TRBJ1-2; no firm D call. The V gene lost 6 bases and the J gene lost 4 bases, with 9 bases spanning the gap. The CDR3 loop spans 12 amino acids. CDR3 amino acids: CASRNTPYGYTF. CDR3 nucleotides: TGTGCCAGCAGAAACACCCCCTATGGCTACACCTTC.

J is TRBJ1-6 and V is TRBV3-1 (or the pseudogene TRBV3-2); TRBD1 agrees at 7 bases. Germline-derived CDR1 and CDR2 are LGHDT and YNNKEL (reference sequence). Trimming at V came to 4 bases and at J to 7 bases, leaving 10 bases not matched to a gene. This CDR3 is 16 amino acids long. CDR3 nucleotide sequence: TGTGCCAGCAGCCGCTATGGAGACAGGGTAAATTCACCCCTCCACTTT. It codes for CASSRYGDRVNSPLHF.

The chain employs TRBV6-2 or TRBV6-3 and TRBJ2-5, with D unresolved. Looked up from germline, CDR1 is MNHEY and CDR2 is SVGEGT. The CDR3 spans 13 residues. V lost 7 bases, J lost 2 bases, and 11 bases lay in between. CDR3 DNA: TGTGCCAGCATCCCGACCGGTCAAGAGACCCAGTACTTC. This codes for CASIPTGQETQYF.

The chain is built from TRBV5-1 and TRBJ1-1; no reliable D call. Between the trimmed V and J ends, which lost 5 bases and 4 bases, there was a span of 15 bases. Germline V lookup: CDR1 SGHRS, CDR2 YFSETQ. The CDR3 spans 14 residues. Here the CDR3 DNA reads TGCGCCAGCAGTGGGATAATAGGGAGCACTGAAGCTTTCTTT. Residues: CASSGIIGSTEAFF.

The CDR3 nucleotides are TGTGCCAGCAGTTTATCAAGACAGGCCGGGGAGCAGTACTTC. It encodes CASSLSRQAGEQYF. The chain employs TRBV27 and TRBJ2-7, with D perhaps TRBD1 (6 bases). Trimming pared 0 bases from V and 7 bases from J, leaving 13 bases between. Germline V CDR1 and CDR2: MNHEY, SMNVEV (reference sequence). There are 14 residues in the CDR3.

The V and J genes are TRBV7-6 and TRBJ2-3; TRBD2 agrees at 8 bases. CDR1 and CDR2 from the germline V gene are SGHVS and FNYEAQ. CDR3 length equals 15 residues. V was clipped by 5 bases and J by 1 base; unmatched bases: 5. The CDR3 DNA sequence: TGTGCCAGCAGCCTCGGACTAGCTGGCACAGATACGCAGTATTTT. It codes for CASSLGLAGTDTQYF.

The rearrangement uses TRBV5-4 and TRBJ1-2; TRBD1 might be the D (5 bases). The germline gives CDR1 SGHNT, CDR2 YYREEE (reference sequence). The CDR3 runs 13 residues. The ends were cut back, 4 bases at V and 5 bases at J, with 12 bases in the middle. In DNA, the CDR3 is TGTGCCAGCAGCCCACAGGCTTTATATGGCTACACCTTC. Encoded protein: CASSPQALYGYTF. The entire variable domain, with the rest obtained from reference TRBV5-4 and TRBJ1-2, is as follows: ETGVTQSPTHLIKTRGQQVTLRCSSQSGHNTVSWYQQALGQGPQFIFQYYREEENGRGNFPPRFSGLQFPNYSSELNVNALELDDSALYLCASSPQALYGYTFGSGTRLTVV.

V gene TRBV5-4 combines with J gene TRBJ1-1; D may be TRBD1 (6 bases). The germline V and J ends were trimmed by 2 bases and 6 bases, with 17 bases remaining between them. The germline V gene has CDR1 SGHNT and CDR2 YYREEE (reference sequence). The CDR3 is made up of 15 amino acids. DNA for the CDR3: TGTGCCAGCAGCTTTCTACAGGGTACAATCGCTGAAGCTTTCTTT. Amino acids: CASSFLQGTIAEAFF.

The rearrangement joins TRBV30 to TRBJ1-1, with unresolved D. The ends were cut back, 4 bases at V and 2 bases at J, with 11 bases in the middle. The CDR3 is 13 residues long. CDR1 and CDR2 (germline): GTSNPN, SVGIG (reference sequence). The DNA for the CDR3 is TGTGCCTGGACCCAGGACGTAAACACTGAAGCTTTCTTT. This translates into CAWTQDVNTEAFF.

The chain couples TRBV6-5 to TRBJ2-7, with TRBD1 as a possible D gene (5 bases). Per the germline V gene, CDR1 is MNHEY and CDR2 is SVGAGI. V was pared by 8 bases and J by 2 bases, with 13 bases between. CDR3 size: 13 residues. CDR3: CASGSGPAYEQYF. For the CDR3, the DNA is TGTGCCAGCGGGTCAGGGCCCGCCTACGAGCAGTACTTC.

The chain carries TRBV19 and TRBJ1-2; 8 nucleotides agree with TRBD1. The germline gives CDR1 LNHDA, CDR2 SQIVND (reference sequence). V lost 5 bases and J lost 5; bases outside the gene matches: 1. CDR3 length: 12 amino acids. CDR3 bases: TGTGCCAGTAGTGGGACAGGATATGGCTACACCTTC. Its translation is CASSGTGYGYTF. The variable domain in full, with the rest retrieved from reference TRBV19 and TRBJ1-2, is DGGITQSPKYLFRKEGQNVTLSCEQNLNHDAMYWYRQDPGQGLRLIYYSQIVNDFQKGDIAEGYSVSREKKESFPLTVTSAQKNPTAFYLCASSGTGYGYTFGSGTRLTVV.

The genes are TRBV4-1 and TRBJ2-7; D not resolved. Germline V lookup: CDR1 MGHRA, CDR2 YSYEKL. Between the trimmed V and J ends, which lost 0 bases and 3 bases, there was a span of 6 bases. CDR3 size: 13 residues. CDR3 sequence (DNA): TGCGCCAGCAGCCAAGAGGGGAACTACGAGCAGTACTTC. It encodes CASSQEGNYEQYF.

The V call is TRBV28, the J call TRBJ1-3, with D unresolved. CDR3 length: 14 residues. Trimming took off 7 bases at V and 0 bases at J, with 10 bases between the two ends. Germline V CDR1 and CDR2: MDHEN, SYDVKM. Written as DNA, the CDR3 is TGTGCCAGCAAAAGAGCCCGCTCTGGAAACACCATATATTTT. It codes for CASKRARSGNTIYF.